Sequencing of this TCR beta chain was carried out in a study of shared clonotypes between healthy human individuals. Trimming shortened V by 2 bases and J by 3 bases, and 14 bases separated the two germline ends. CDR3 length: 16 amino acids. Germline CDR1 reads SEHNR; CDR2 reads FQNEAQ (reference sequence). TCRdb keeps only in-frame clones here, not all; method: immunoSEQ multiplex PCR. The table shows over 850,000 clones, with about 80% occurring only once. The clonotype comes from a man younger than 30 in good health. Some clones in this sample may be carry-over from other donors' samples. Material: memory CD4+ T cells from PBMCs. Sample subset: CD45RA-negative fraction. This chain links TRBV7-9 with TRBJ1-5; D unclear. The CDR3 reads CASSLYGPTDNQPQHF. DNA of the CDR3: TGTGCCAGCAGCTTATATGGCCCAACGGACAATCAGCCCCAGCATTTT.